This section outlines one TCR beta chain sequence together with its context. Some clones are missing from TCRdb's copy, which holds only in-frame ones; the method was immunoSEQ multiplex PCR. The sample gives over 250,000 clones, 80% to 90% of which show up once; 9.5% to 13% is in the top ten. The CDR3 runs to 15 residues. The V gene lost 10 bases and the J gene lost 3 bases, with 20 bases spanning the gap. The germline gives CDR1 ENHRY, CDR2 SYGVKD. These data are taken from a study of blood T cell repertoires in COVID-19. This chain links TRBV10-3 with TRBJ2-3; TRBD1 might be the D (6 bases). Specimen: peripheral blood. This TCR was sampled from an older woman with COVID-19, enrolled during active disease. CDR3 sequence: CATRATGPGTDTQYF. CDR3 nucleotides: TGTGCCACCCGAGCGACAGGCCCCGGGACAGATACGCAGTATTTT.